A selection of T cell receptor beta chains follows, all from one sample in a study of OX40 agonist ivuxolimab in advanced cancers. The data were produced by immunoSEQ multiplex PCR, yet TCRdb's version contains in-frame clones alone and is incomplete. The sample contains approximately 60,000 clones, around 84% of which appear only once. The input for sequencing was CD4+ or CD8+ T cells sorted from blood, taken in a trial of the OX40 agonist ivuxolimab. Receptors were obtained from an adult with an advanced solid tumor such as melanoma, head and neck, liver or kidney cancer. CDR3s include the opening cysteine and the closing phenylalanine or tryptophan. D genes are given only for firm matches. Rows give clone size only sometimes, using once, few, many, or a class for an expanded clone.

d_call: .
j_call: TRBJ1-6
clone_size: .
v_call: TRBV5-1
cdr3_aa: CASSLDQRSPLHF
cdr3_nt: TGCGCCAGCAGCTTGGATCAGAGATCACCCCTCCACTTT

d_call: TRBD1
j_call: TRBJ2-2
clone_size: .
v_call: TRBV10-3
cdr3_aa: CAIRVTGVRTGELFF
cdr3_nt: TGTGCCATCAGAGTCACAGGGGTTCGGACCGGGGAGCTGTTTTTT

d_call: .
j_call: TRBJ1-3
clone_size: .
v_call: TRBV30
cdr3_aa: CACRESGNTIYF
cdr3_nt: TGTGCCTGCAGGGAATCTGGAAACACCATATATTTT

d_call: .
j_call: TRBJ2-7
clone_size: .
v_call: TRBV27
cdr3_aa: CASSFSTGVYEQYF
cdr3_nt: TGTGCCAGCAGTTTCTCGACGGGGGTTTACGAGCAGTACTTC

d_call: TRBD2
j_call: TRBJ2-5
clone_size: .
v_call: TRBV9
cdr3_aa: CASSVGGSGGLQETQYF
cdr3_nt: TGTGCCAGCAGCGTAGGTGGTAGCGGGGGCCTCCAAGAGACCCAGTACTTC

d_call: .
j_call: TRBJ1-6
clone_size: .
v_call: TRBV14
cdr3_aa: CASSQTDTSIRNSPLHF
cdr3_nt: TGTGCCAGCAGCCAAACCGACACCTCGATACGTAATTCACCCCTCCACTTT

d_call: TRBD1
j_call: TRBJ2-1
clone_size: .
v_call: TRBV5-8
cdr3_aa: CASSWGQGVYEQFF
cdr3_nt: TGTGCCAGCAGCTGGGGACAGGGGGTGTATGAGCAGTTCTTC

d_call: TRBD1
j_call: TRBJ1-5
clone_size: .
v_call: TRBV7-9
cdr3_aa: CASSPGFGRGLFQPQHF
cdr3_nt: TGTGCCAGCAGCCCTGGCTTTGGCAGGGGGCTGTTTCAGCCCCAGCATTTT

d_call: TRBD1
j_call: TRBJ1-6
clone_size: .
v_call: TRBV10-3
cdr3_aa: CATAGTGDNSPLHF
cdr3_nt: TGTGCCACTGCGGGGACAGGAGATAATTCACCCCTCCACTTT

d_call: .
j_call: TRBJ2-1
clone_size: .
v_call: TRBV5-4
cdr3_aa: CASSLIASYNEQFF
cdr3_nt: TGTGCCAGCAGCTTGATCGCGTCGTACAATGAGCAGTTCTTC

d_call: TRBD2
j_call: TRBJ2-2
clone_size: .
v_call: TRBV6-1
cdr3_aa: CASSETSGGARGGELFF
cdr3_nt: TGTGCCAGCAGTGAGACTAGCGGGGGGGCCCGAGGCGGAGAGCTGTTTTTT

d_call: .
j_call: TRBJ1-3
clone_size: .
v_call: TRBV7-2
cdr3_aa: CASSLFSPGNTIYF
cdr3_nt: TGTGCCAGCAGCTTATTTTCTCCTGGAAACACCATATATTTT

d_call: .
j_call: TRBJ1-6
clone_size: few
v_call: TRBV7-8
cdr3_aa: CASSLRTGPDSPLHF
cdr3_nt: TGTGCCAGCAGCTTAAGGACCGGCCCCGATTCACCCCTCCACTTT

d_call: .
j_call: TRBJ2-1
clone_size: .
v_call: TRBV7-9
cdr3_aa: CASREKGLSNEQFF
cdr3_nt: TGTGCCAGCAGAGAGAAAGGGCTATCGAATGAGCAGTTCTTC

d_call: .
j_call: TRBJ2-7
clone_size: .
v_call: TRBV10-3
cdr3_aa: CAISAQGTTLREQYF
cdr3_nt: TGTGCCATCAGTGCTCAGGGGACCACTTTGCGGGAGCAGTACTTC

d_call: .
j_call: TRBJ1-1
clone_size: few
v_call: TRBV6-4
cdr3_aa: CASRKEGGMNTEAFF
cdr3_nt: TGTGCCAGCAGGAAGGAGGGGGGCATGAACACTGAAGCTTTCTTT

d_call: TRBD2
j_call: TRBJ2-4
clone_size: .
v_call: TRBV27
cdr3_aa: CASSLRSGGLTKNIQYF
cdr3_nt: TGTGCCAGCAGTTTAAGGAGCGGGGGGTTGACCAAAAACATTCAGTACTTC

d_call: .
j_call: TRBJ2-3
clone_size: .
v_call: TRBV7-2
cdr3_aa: CASSLGGTGPFADTQYF
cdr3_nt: TGTGCCAGCAGCTTAGGCGGGACTGGCCCTTTCGCAGATACGCAGTATTTT

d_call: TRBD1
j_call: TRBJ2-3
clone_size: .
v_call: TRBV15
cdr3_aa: CATSRAPPGQGADTQYF
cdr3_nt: TGTGCCACCAGCAGAGCCCCGCCGGGACAGGGGGCAGATACGCAGTATTTT

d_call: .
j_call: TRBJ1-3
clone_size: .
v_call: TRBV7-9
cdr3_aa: CASSSGFGGNTIYF
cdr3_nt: TGTGCCAGCAGCTCAGGGTTCGGTGGAAACACCATATATTTT

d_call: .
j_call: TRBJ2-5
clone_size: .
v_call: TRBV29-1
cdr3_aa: CSVPLGGTVQETQYF
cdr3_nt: TGCAGCGTTCCATTGGGGGGGACAGTACAAGAGACCCAGTACTTC

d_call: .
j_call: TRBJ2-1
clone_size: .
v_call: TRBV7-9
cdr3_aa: CASSWSNEQFF
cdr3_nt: TGTGCCAGCAGCTGGAGCAATGAGCAGTTCTTC

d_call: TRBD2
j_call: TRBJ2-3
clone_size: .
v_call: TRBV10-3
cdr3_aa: CAMSGAGDNTQYF
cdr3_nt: TGTGCCATGTCTGGAGCGGGAGACAATACGCAGTATTTT

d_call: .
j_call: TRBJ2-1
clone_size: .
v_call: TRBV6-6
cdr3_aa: CASSYSGGKLVF
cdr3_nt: TGTGCCAGCAGTTACTCGGGGGGCAAGTTGGTCTTC

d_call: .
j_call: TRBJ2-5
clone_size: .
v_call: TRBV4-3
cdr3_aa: CASSQDGTSRRAQYF
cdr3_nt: TGCGCCAGCAGCCAAGATGGGACTTCCCGGCGGGCCCAGTACTTC

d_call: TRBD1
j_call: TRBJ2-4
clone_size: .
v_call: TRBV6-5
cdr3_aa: CASSPHRGQNYF
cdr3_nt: TGTGCCAGCAGCCCGCATCGGGGACAGAATTACTTC

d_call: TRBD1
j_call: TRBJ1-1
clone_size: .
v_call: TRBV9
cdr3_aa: CASSFLQGGTEAFF
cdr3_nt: TGTGCCAGCAGCTTCTTACAGGGGGGCACTGAAGCTTTCTTT